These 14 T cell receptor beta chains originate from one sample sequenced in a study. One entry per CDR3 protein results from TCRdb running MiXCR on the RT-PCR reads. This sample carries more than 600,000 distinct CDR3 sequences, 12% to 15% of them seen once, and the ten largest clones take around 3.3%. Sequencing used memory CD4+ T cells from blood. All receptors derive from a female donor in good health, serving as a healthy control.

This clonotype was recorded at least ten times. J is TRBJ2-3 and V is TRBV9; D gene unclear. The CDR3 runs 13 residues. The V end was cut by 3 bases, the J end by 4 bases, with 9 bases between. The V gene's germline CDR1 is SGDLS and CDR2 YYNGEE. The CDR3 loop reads CASSDRRADTQYF. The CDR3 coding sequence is TGTGCCAGCAGCGACCGCCGGGCAGATACGCAGTATTTT.

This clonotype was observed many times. The CDR3, as DNA: TGCGCCAGCAGCGGAGGACAGGATAACTATGGCTACACCTTC. Translating it yields CASSGGQDNYGYTF. The chain joins TRBV5-1 to TRBJ1-2; 7 nucleotides align to TRBD1. Per germline, CDR1 SGHRS and CDR2 YFSETQ. There are 14 residues in the CDR3. J was trimmed by 1 base and V by 4 bases; bases with no gene match: 4. Drawing the rest from reference TRBV5-1 and TRBJ1-2, the complete variable domain is KAGVTQTPRYLIKTRGQQVTLSCSPISGHRSVSWYQQTPGQGLQFLFEYFSETQRNKGNFPGRFSGRQFSNSRSEMNVSTLELGDSALYLCASSGGQDNYGYTFGSGTRLTVV.

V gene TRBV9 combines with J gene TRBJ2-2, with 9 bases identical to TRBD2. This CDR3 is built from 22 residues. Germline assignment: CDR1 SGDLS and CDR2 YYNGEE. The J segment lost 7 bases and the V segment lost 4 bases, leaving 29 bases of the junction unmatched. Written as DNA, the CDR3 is TGTGCCAGCAGCCCCACCCGCGTAGGGGGATTAGCGGGAGAGAGAAGGAACGGGGAGCTGTTTTTT. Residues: CASSPTRVGGLAGERRNGELFF. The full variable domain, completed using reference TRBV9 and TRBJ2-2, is DSGVTQTPKHLITATGQRVTLRCSPRSGDLSVYWYQQSLDQGLQFLIQYYNGEERAKGNILERFSAQQFPDLHSELNLSSLELGDSALYFCASSPTRVGGLAGERRNGELFFGEGSRLTVL.

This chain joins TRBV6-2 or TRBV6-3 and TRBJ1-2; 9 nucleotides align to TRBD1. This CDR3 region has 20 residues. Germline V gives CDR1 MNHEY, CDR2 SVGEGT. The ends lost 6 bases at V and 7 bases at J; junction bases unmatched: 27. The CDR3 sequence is CASSRGPFDRGRIKLTGYTF. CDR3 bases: TGTGCCAGCAGCCGCGGACCGTTCGACAGGGGGAGAATCAAACTAACTGGCTACACCTTC.

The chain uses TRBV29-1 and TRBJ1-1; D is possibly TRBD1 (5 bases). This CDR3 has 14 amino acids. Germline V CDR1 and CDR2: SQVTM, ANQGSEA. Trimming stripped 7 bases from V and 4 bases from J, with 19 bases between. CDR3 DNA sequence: TGCAGCGAGGGAAGGGTTGGGGGGGGCACTGAAGCTTTCTTT. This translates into CSEGRVGGGTEAFF.

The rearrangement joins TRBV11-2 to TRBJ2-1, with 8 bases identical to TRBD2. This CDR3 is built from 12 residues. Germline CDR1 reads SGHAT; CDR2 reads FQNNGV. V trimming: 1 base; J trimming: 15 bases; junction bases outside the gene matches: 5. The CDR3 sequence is CASSLVSGKGFF. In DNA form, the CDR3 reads TGTGCCAGCAGCTTAGTTAGCGGGAAGGGGTTCTTC.

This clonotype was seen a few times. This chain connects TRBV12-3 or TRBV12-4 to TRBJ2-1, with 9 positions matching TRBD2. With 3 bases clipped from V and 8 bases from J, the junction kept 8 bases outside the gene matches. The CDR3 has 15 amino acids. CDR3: CASSFLGLAGDEQFF. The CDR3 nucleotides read TGTGCCAGCAGTTTTCTGGGACTAGCAGGGGATGAGCAGTTCTTC.

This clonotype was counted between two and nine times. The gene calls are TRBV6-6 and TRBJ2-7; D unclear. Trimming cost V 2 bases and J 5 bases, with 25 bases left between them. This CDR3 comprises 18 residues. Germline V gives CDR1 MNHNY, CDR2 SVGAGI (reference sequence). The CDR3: CASSYPSMGPGGMDEQYF. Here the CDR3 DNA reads TGTGCCAGCAGTTACCCTTCTATGGGCCCCGGTGGAATGGACGAGCAGTACTTC.

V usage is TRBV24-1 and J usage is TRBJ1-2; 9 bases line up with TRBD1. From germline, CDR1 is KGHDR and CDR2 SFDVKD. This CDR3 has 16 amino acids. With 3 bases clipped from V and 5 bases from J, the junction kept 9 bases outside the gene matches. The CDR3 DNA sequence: TGTGCCACCAGTGATCGACAGGGGGAGGGTGAATATGGCTACACCTTC. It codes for CATSDRQGEGEYGYTF.

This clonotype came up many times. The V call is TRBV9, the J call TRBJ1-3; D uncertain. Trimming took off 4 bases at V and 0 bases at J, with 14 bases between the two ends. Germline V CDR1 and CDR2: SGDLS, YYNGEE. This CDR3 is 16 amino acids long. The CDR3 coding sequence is TGTGCCAGCAGCCCCCTGCGGCTGCTCTCTGGAAACACCATATATTTT. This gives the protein CASSPLRLLSGNTIYF.

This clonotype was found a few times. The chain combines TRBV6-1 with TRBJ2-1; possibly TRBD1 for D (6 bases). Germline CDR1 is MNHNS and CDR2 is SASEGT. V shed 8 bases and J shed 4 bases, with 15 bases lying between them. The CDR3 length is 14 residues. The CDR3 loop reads CASLRDTEYNEQFF. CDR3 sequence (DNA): TGTGCCAGCCTTCGGGACACGGAGTACAATGAGCAGTTCTTC.

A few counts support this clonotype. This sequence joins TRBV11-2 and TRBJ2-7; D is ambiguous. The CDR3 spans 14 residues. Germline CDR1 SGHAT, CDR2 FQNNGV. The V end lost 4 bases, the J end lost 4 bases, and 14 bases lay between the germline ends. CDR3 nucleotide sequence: TGTGCCAGCAGCTCATCACAACAGATTTACGAGCAGTACTTC. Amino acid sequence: CASSSSQQIYEQYF.

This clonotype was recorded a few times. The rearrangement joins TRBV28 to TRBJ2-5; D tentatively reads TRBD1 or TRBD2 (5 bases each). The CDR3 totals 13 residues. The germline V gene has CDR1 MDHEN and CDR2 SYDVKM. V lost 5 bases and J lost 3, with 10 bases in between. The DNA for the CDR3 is TGTGCCAGCAGTGAGGGGAGCGAAGAGACCCAGTACTTC. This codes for CASSEGSEETQYF. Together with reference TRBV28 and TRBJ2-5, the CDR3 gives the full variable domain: DVKVTQSSRYLVKRTGEKVFLECVQDMDHENMFWYRQDPGLGLRLIYFSYDVKMKEKGDIPEGYSVSREKKERFSLILESASTNQTSMYLCASSEGSEETQYFGPGTRLLVL.

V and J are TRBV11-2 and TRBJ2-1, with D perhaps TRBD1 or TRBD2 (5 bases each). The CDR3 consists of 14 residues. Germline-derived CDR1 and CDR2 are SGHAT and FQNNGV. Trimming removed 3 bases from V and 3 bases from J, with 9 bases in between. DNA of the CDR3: TGTGCCAGCAGCTTTGGGACCTTCTACAATGAGCAGTTCTTC. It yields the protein CASSFGTFYNEQFF.